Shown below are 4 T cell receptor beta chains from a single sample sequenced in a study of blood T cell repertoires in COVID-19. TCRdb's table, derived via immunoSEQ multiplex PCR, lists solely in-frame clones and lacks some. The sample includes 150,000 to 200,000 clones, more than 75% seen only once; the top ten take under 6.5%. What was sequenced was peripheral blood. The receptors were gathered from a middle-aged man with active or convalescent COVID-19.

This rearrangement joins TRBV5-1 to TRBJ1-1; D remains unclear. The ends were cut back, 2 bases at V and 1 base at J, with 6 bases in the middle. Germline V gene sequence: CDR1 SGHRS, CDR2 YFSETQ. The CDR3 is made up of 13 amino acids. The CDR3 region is CASSFAENTEAFF. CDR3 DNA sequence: TGCGCCAGCAGCTTCGCAGAGAACACTGAAGCTTTCTTT.

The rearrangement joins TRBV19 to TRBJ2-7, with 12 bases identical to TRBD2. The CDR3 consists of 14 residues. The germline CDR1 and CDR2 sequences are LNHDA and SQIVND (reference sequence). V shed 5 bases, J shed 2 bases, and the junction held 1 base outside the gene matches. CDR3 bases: TGTGCCAGTAGTCTAGCGGGGGGGGCCTACGAGCAGTACTTC. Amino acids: CASSLAGGAYEQYF.

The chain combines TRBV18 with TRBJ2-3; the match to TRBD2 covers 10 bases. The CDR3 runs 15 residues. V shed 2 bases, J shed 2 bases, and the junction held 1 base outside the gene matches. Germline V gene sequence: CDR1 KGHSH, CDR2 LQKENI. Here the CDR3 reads CASSPTSGITDTQYF. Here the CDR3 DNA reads TGTGCCAGCTCACCAACTAGCGGGATCACAGATACGCAGTATTTT.

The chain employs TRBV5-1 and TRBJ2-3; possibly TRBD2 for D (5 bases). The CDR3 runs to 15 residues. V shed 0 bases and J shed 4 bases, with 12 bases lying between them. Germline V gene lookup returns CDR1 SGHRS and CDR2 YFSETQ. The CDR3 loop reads CASSLGGSSADTQYF. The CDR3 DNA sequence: TGCGCCAGCAGCTTGGGAGGGTCGAGCGCAGATACGCAGTATTTT.